These T cell receptor beta chains were read from a single sample in a study of blood T cell repertoires in COVID-19. The assay was immunoSEQ multiplex PCR, and TCRdb's table has in-frame clones only and misses some. The table has 170,000 or so clones, around 87% seen once. The sample taken for sequencing was peripheral blood. Receptors originate from a man aged 35-49 years with active or convalescent COVID-19. Both conserved end residues are part of each CDR3. A D gene is named only where the DNA matches it firmly. Clone size, where shown, is once, few, many, or a class for clones that have expanded.

v_gene	d_gene	j_gene	abundance	CDR3nt	CDR3aa
TRBV15	TRBD1	TRBJ1-4	NA	TGTGCCACCAGCAGGAAGACAGGGTCGGGCGAAAAACTGTTTTTT	CATSRKTGSGEKLFF
TRBV5-1	TRBD1	TRBJ1-2	NA	TGCGCCAGCAGTTTACAGGGGCGCACAAGCTATGGCTACACCTTC	CASSLQGRTSYGYTF
TRBV30	NA	TRBJ1-6	NA	TGTGCCTGGAGGCCCTGGGAGGACTATAATTCACCCCTCCACTTT	CAWRPWEDYNSPLHF
TRBV3-1/TRBV3-2	TRBD1	TRBJ1-4	NA	TGTGCCAGCAGCCTCCGGGACAGGGGTTCTGGAAAACTGTTTTTT	CASSLRDRGSGKLFF
TRBV11-2	NA	TRBJ2-4	NA	TGTGCCAGCAGCTTAGAGATTGGGGAGATTTACATTCAGTACTTC	CASSLEIGEIYIQYF
TRBV24-1	NA	TRBJ1-5	NA	TGTGCCACCAGTGACAAAGCACCCTTTCCCCAGCATTTT	CATSDKAPFPQHF
TRBV6-4	NA	TRBJ2-3	NA	TGTGCCAGCAGTGACGAGCCCACAGATACGCAGTATTTT	CASSDEPTDTQYF
TRBV5-6	NA	TRBJ1-5	NA	TGTGCCAGCAGCTTGGCCGAGGGCAATCAGCCCCAGCATTTT	CASSLAEGNQPQHF
TRBV20-1	NA	TRBJ2-5	NA	TGCAGTGCTATCGGGAAGGAGACCCAGTACTTC	CSAIGKETQYF
TRBV12-5	NA	TRBJ2-7	NA	TGTGCTAGTGGTTTGGGACAGGACTACGAGCAGTACTTC	CASGLGQDYEQYF
TRBV5-6	TRBD2	TRBJ2-3	once	TGTGCCAGCAGCCGCTTAGCGGGGGGCATCACAGATACGCAGTATTTT	CASSRLAGGITDTQYF
TRBV7-9	NA	TRBJ2-1	NA	TGTGCCAGCACCTTCCAGGGGTATGAGCAGTTCTTC	CASTFQGYEQFF
TRBV27	NA	TRBJ1-5	once	TGTGCCAGCAGTCCCCAGGGTTTTAGCAATCAGCCCCAGCATTTT	CASSPQGFSNQPQHF
TRBV4-3	NA	TRBJ2-3	NA	TGCGCCAGCAGCCAAGTGAGCACTAGCACAGATACGCAGTATTTT	CASSQVSTSTDTQYF
TRBV5-1	NA	TRBJ2-7	few	TGCGCCAGCAGCTTGGATCGGGAAACCTACGAGCAGTACTTC	CASSLDRETYEQYF
TRBV30	TRBD1	TRBJ1-1	NA	TGTGCCTGGAGTTTCGCCGGGACAGCCAACACTGAAGCTTTCTTT	CAWSFAGTANTEAFF
TRBV6-5	NA	TRBJ1-3	once	TGTGCCAGCACCCTACGGTGGGCTTCAGGAAACACCATATATTTT	CASTLRWASGNTIYF
TRBV11-2	NA	TRBJ2-7	NA	TGTGCCAGCAGCTTAGGGAGACTTAGGCCCTACGAGCAGTACTTC	CASSLGRLRPYEQYF
TRBV4-3	NA	TRBJ2-1	NA	TGCGCCAGCAGCCAAGAAAGGGGGGCTAGCGGATACAATGAGCAGTTCTTC	CASSQERGASGYNEQFF
TRBV10-1	TRBD1	TRBJ2-3	few	TGCGCCAGCAGTACAGGCGACGGGACAGGGGTTGGAGATACGCAGTATTTT	CASSTGDGTGVGDTQYF
TRBV15	TRBD1	TRBJ2-1	NA	TGTGCCACTAAAATCGGACAGGTATTTAATGAGCAGTTCTTC	CATKIGQVFNEQFF
TRBV19	NA	TRBJ1-1	NA	TGTGCCAGTAGTATAGGACAGGCCACTGAAGCTTTCTTT	CASSIGQATEAFF
TRBV7-8	NA	TRBJ1-4	NA	TGTGCCAGCAGCTCCCTTCGGGGAACGGGTGAAAAACTGTTTTTT	CASSSLRGTGEKLFF
TRBV3-1/TRBV3-2	TRBD1	TRBJ2-7	NA	TGTGCCAGCAGCCCTCGACAGGGGGCCTACGAGCAGTACTTC	CASSPRQGAYEQYF
TRBV10-3	TRBD2	TRBJ2-1	NA	TGTGCCATCAGTGAGTCGTCACTAGCGGGTTCCTACAATGAGCAGTTCTTC	CAISESSLAGSYNEQFF
TRBV5-1	NA	TRBJ1-1	NA	TGCGCCAGCAGCTTGCTGGGCCCTGAAGCTTTCTTT	CASSLLGPEAFF
TRBV18	NA	TRBJ1-2	NA	TGTGCCAGCTCATCAGTATCAGGCGGGTCTCTGGGCGGCTACACCTTC	CASSSVSGGSLGGYTF
TRBV9	TRBD2	TRBJ2-5	NA	TGTGCCAGCAGCCCATCGGGACTAGCGGAGACCCAGTACTTC	CASSPSGLAETQYF
TRBV6-2/TRBV6-3	TRBD2	TRBJ2-5	NA	TGTGCCAGCAGTTACGCTCCTTCCGGGACTAACCAAGAGACCCAGTACTTC	CASSYAPSGTNQETQYF
TRBV28	NA	TRBJ1-4	NA	TGTGCCAGCAGTTCAGTCAGTGCAACTAATGAAAAACTGTTTTTT	CASSSVSATNEKLFF
TRBV11-2	NA	TRBJ1-1	NA	TGTGCCAGCAGCTCAACTACCCCTGAAGCTTTCTTT	CASSSTTPEAFF
TRBV10-3	TRBD1	TRBJ1-6	once	TGTGCCATCAGCGACAGGGGTAATTCACCCCTCCACTTT	CAISDRGNSPLHF
TRBV11-2	NA	TRBJ2-7	NA	TGTGCCAGCAGCTTAGAGGGGCTGAGCACCTACGAGCAGTACTTC	CASSLEGLSTYEQYF
TRBV11-2	TRBD1	TRBJ1-6	NA	TGTGCCAGCAGCTCCGACAGGGCCTATTCACCCCTCCACTTT	CASSSDRAYSPLHF
TRBV6-2/TRBV6-3	TRBD1	TRBJ2-2	once	TGTGCCAGCAGTTACCTAGACAGGGTTTATACCGGGGAGCTGTTTTTT	CASSYLDRVYTGELFF
TRBV6-5	NA	TRBJ2-3	NA	TGTGCCAGCAGTTACTCTGGCGGTGTAACAGATACGCAGTATTTT	CASSYSGGVTDTQYF
TRBV5-1	NA	TRBJ1-1	NA	TGCGCCAGCACCCCAAAAGGGGACATCAACACTGAAGCTTTCTTT	CASTPKGDINTEAFF
TRBV10-2	TRBD2	TRBJ2-2	NA	TGCGCCACCCCGGGGGGGTGGGGAACCGGGGAGCTGTTTTTT	CATPGGWGTGELFF
TRBV4-2	TRBD1	TRBJ1-2	once	TGTGCCAGCAGCCAAGAATCGGGACAGGGGGATGGCTACACCTTC	CASSQESGQGDGYTF
TRBV11-3	NA	TRBJ2-1	once	TGTGCCAGCAGCTTAGGTGGGCAGCCCTACAATGAGCAGTTCTTC	CASSLGGQPYNEQFF
TRBV24-1	NA	TRBJ2-3	NA	TGTGCCACCAGTCGCCGGGGGACAGATACGCAGTATTTT	CATSRRGTDTQYF
TRBV7-2	NA	TRBJ2-5	NA	TGTGCCAGCAGACCAGGACAGCAAGAGACCCAGTACTTC	CASRPGQQETQYF